These 23 T cell receptor beta chains were sequenced from one sample in a study of T-cell memory formation after mild COVID-19. MiXCR, run by TCRdb on the 5' RACE reads, gives a single entry per CDR3 protein. The sample lists under 200,000 distinct CDR3 sequences; 11% were seen once. The sequencing input was PBMCs or a T cell subset sorted from them (not recorded which). These receptors were obtained from a man younger than 35 who had mild COVID-19 (a few samples of this study predate the infection). Cell type and time point are not known.

This clonotype was recorded a few times. The genes are TRBV6-2 or TRBV6-3 and TRBJ1-4; D unresolved. The V and J ends lost 0 bases and 8 bases respectively, with 10 bases between them. Germline V lookup: CDR1 MNHEY, CDR2 SVGEGT. The CDR3 length is 14 residues. The DNA of the CDR3 is TGTGCCAGCAGTTACTCGAGATCGTACGAAAAACTGTTTTTT. Its translation is CASSYSRSYEKLFF.

The chain employs TRBV11-1 and TRBJ2-2, with no clear D. CDR3 length: 14 residues. V was pared by 5 bases and J by 6 bases, with 13 bases between. Per germline, CDR1 SGHAT and CDR2 FQDESV (reference sequence). The CDR3 DNA reads TGTGCCAGCAGCGGACGACCCGGAGCCGGGGAGCTGTTTTTT. As protein: CASSGRPGAGELFF.

This clonotype was counted at least ten times. The V call is TRBV25-1, the J call TRBJ2-2; the D is unclear. V was cut by 6 bases and J by 2 bases, with 7 bases left in between. Germline values: CDR1 MGHDK, CDR2 SYGVNS. The CDR3 extends over 13 amino acids. As DNA, the CDR3 is TGTGCCAGCAGAAGAGATAACACCGGGGAGCTGTTTTTT. It is translated as CASRRDNTGELFF.

This chain links TRBV4-3 with TRBJ1-2; 9 nucleotides agree with TRBD1. This CDR3 has 15 amino acids. Trimming cost V 3 bases and J 6 bases; bases outside gene matches: 8. Germline V gives CDR1 LGHNA, CDR2 YSLEER. CDR3 amino acids: CASSHTDRGRNGYTF. The CDR3 nucleotides read TGCGCCAGCAGCCATACGGACAGGGGACGCAATGGCTACACCTTC.

This clonotype has a handful of counts. The chain recombines TRBV6-5 with TRBJ2-5, with D possibly matching TRBD1 (6 bases). V was trimmed by 0 bases and J by 7 bases, leaving 15 bases between them. The CDR3 has 15 amino acids. Germline CDR1 is MNHEY and CDR2 is SVGAGI. The CDR3 region is CASSYSIGGAGTQYF. The CDR3 nucleotides read TGTGCCAGCAGTTACTCGATAGGGGGAGCAGGGACCCAGTACTTC.

CDR3 region: CASSLAGAGTGELFF. The CDR3, as DNA: TGTGCCAGCAGCTTAGCGGGGGCCGGGACCGGGGAGCTGTTTTTT. V and J are TRBV7-9 and TRBJ2-2; TRBD1 might be the D (6 bases). Deletions cut 0 bases from V and 5 bases from J, with 10 bases between. The CDR3 is 15 amino acids. In germline, CDR1 is SEHNR, CDR2 FQNEAQ (reference sequence).

This clonotype was counted a few times. The chain couples TRBV6-5 to TRBJ1-1, with D possibly being TRBD1 (6 bases). This CDR3 has 13 residues. Trimming stripped 4 bases from V and 5 bases from J, with 11 bases between. Germline CDR1 is MNHEY and CDR2 is SVGAGI. Here the CDR3 DNA reads TGTGCCAGCAGTTGGAACAGGGATACTGAAGCTTTCTTT. This sequence encodes CASSWNRDTEAFF.

The chain employs TRBV6-1 and TRBJ2-5; D is ambiguous. This CDR3 is 13 amino acids long. V was trimmed by 3 bases and J by 0 bases, leaving 5 bases between them. Germline V gives CDR1 MNHNS, CDR2 SASEGT. CDR3 bases: TGTGCCAGCAGTGAGATGCACCAAGAGACCCAGTACTTC. Translated, it gives CASSEMHQETQYF.

The table lists this clonotype with a few counts. The chain recombines TRBV9 with TRBJ1-1, with a weak D call TRBD1 (6 bases). Germline-derived CDR1 and CDR2 are SGDLS and YYNGEE. V was shortened by 2 bases and J by 0 bases, with 11 bases between the two germline ends. CDR3 length: 15 residues. The CDR3 here is CASSVDGQLNTEAFF. The CDR3 region has the DNA TGTGCCAGCAGCGTGGATGGACAGCTGAACACTGAAGCTTTCTTT. The whole variable domain, filled in from reference TRBV9 and TRBJ1-1, reads DSGVTQTPKHLITATGQRVTLRCSPRSGDLSVYWYQQSLDQGLQFLIQYYNGEERAKGNILERFSAQQFPDLHSELNLSSLELGDSALYFCASSVDGQLNTEAFFGQGTRLTVV.

In this sample, this clonotype turned up a few times. This chain connects TRBV15 to TRBJ2-3; D is possibly TRBD2 (6 bases). The CDR3 is 13 amino acids. Germline V gives CDR1 LNHNV, CDR2 YYDKDF (reference sequence). The V end was cut by 3 bases, the J end by 13 bases, with 17 bases between. Here the CDR3 reads CATSRGRTSREYF. In nucleotides, the CDR3 is TGTGCCACCAGCAGGGGGAGGACGTCCCGGGAGTATTTT.

This clonotype showed up many times. This chain connects TRBV12-3 or TRBV12-4 to TRBJ2-5; no clear D gene. Trimming removed 3 bases from V and 1 base from J, with 9 bases in between. The CDR3 has 14 amino acids. CDR3 region: CASSLMASQETQYF. CDR3 DNA sequence: TGTGCCAGCAGTTTGATGGCTAGCCAAGAGACCCAGTACTTC.

The V gene is TRBV5-1, the J gene TRBJ2-7, with 7 bases matching TRBD1. With V trimmed by 4 bases and J by 6 bases, 7 bases remained unmatched. From germline, CDR1 is SGHRS and CDR2 YFSETQ. CDR3 length: 13 amino acids. For the CDR3, the DNA is TGCGCCAGCAGCAGGTCTTGGGACAGCGAGCAGTACTTC. Its protein is CASSRSWDSEQYF.

This clonotype has more than one count but fewer than ten. This chain connects TRBV7-2 to TRBJ2-5, with TRBD2 as a possible D gene (5 bases). Germline values: CDR1 SGHTA, CDR2 FQGNSA. Trimming took 5 bases from V and 6 from J, leaving 16 bases between them. The CDR3 is 14 amino acids. The CDR3 DNA sequence: TGTGCCAGCAGCCACGACCGGTCGGGAAAGACCCAGTACTTC. Its translation is CASSHDRSGKTQYF.

V usage is TRBV12-5 and J usage is TRBJ1-5; perhaps TRBD1 as D (6 bases). The CDR3 sequence is 14 residues long. Germline V CDR1 and CDR2: LGHNT, FRNRAP. V lost 3 bases to trimming and J lost 4 bases, with 10 bases between them. The DNA for the CDR3 is TGTGCTAGTGGTTTCCTACAGGGTAATCAGCCCCAGCATTTT. This codes for CASGFLQGNQPQHF.

In this sample, this clonotype turned up a few times. The junction does not match germline at one end; this may be a read error. The chain links TRBV7-7 to TRBJ2-5; 12 nucleotides match TRBD1. The CDR3 length is 16 residues. Looked up from germline, CDR1 is SSHAT and CDR2 is FNYEAQ (reference sequence). The CDR3 region is CASSLGDRGRGETQYF. The DNA for the CDR3 is TGTGCTAGCAGCTTAGGGGACAGGGGGCGTGGAGAGACCCAGTACTTC.

This clonotype was detected a few times. This rearrangement joins TRBV6-2 or TRBV6-3 to TRBJ1-1, with 8 bases identical to TRBD1. The J segment lost 0 bases and the V segment lost 6 bases, leaving 3 bases of the junction unmatched. Per the germline V gene, CDR1 is MNHEY and CDR2 is SVGEGT. The CDR3 totals 14 residues. This CDR3 reads CASRGTGLNTEAFF. Here the CDR3 DNA reads TGTGCCAGCAGAGGGACAGGTTTGAACACTGAAGCTTTCTTT.

The chain combines TRBV20-1 with TRBJ2-3; unclear D gene. V lost 2 bases to trimming and J lost 0 bases, with 12 bases between them. The length of the CDR3 is 15 residues. Germline V gives CDR1 DFQATT, CDR2 SNEGSKA (reference sequence). In DNA form, the CDR3 reads TGCAGTGCTAGACCCCGAAGGTCTAGCACAGATACGCAGTATTTT. Its translation is CSARPRRSSTDTQYF.

This clonotype was detected a few times. V usage is TRBV11-2 and J usage is TRBJ2-3; TRBD2 agrees at 8 bases. With 1 base clipped from V and 6 bases from J, the junction kept 12 bases outside the gene matches. This CDR3 has 17 amino acids. Germline values: CDR1 SGHAT, CDR2 FQNNGV. In DNA, the CDR3 is TGTGCCAGCAGCTTAGGCATTCATGAGCGGGGGAGGGATACGCAGTATTTT. Its translation is CASSLGIHERGRDTQYF. The whole variable domain, filled in from reference TRBV11-2 and TRBJ2-3, reads EAGVAQSPRYKIIEKRQSVAFWCNPISGHATLYWYQQILGQGPKLLIQFQNNGVVDDSQLPKDRFSAERLKGVDSTLKIQPAKLEDSAVYLCASSLGIHERGRDTQYFGPGTRLTVL.

This clonotype was counted only a few times. V gene TRBV7-2 combines with J gene TRBJ1-3, with a weak D call TRBD1 (5 bases). The length of the CDR3 is 14 residues. The V and J ends lost 7 bases and 1 base respectively, with 11 bases between them. The V gene's germline CDR1 is SGHTA and CDR2 FQGNSA. CDR3 bases: TGTGCCAGCAATTGGGGGGTTTCTGGAAACACCATATATTTT. The encoded protein is CASNWGVSGNTIYF.

V usage is TRBV5-1 and J usage is TRBJ1-1, with D uncertain. Deletions cut 0 bases from V and 0 bases from J, with 12 bases between. Per germline, CDR1 SGHRS and CDR2 YFSETQ. The CDR3 has 16 amino acids. CDR3 nucleotides: TGCGCCAGCAGCTTGGCCGAAGGAGGAGTGAACACTGAAGCTTTCTTT. This sequence encodes CASSLAEGGVNTEAFF.

This clonotype has only a few counts. This chain uses TRBV7-9 with TRBJ1-1, with 8 positions matching TRBD1. This CDR3 comprises 16 residues. The V gene's germline CDR1 is SEHNR and CDR2 FQNEAQ (reference sequence). With V trimmed by 0 bases and J by 3 bases, 6 bases remained unmatched. The CDR3 DNA sequence: TGTGCCAGCAGCTTAGCAACAGGGGGAAGATACACTGAAGCTTTCTTT. Its translation: CASSLATGGRYTEAFF. Based on the CDR3 plus reference TRBV7-9 and TRBJ1-1, the full variable domain is DTGVSQNPRHKITKRGQNVTFRCDPISEHNRLYWYRQTLGQGPEFLTYFQNEAQLEKSRLLSDRFSAERPKGSFSTLEIQRTEQGDSAMYLCASSLATGGRYTEAFFGQGTRLTVV.

This clonotype appeared many times. The chain combines TRBV7-3 with TRBJ2-5, with 8 bases identical to TRBD2. Unmatched junction bases numbered 19, after V lost 7 bases and J lost 0 bases. In germline, CDR1 is SGHTA, CDR2 FQGTGA. The CDR3 has 19 amino acids. In DNA form, the CDR3 reads TGTGCCAGCAAAAGGCCAGACCGAAGACTAGCGAAGTACCAAGAGACCCAGTACTTC. This codes for CASKRPDRRLAKYQETQYF.

On this clonotype: Because it lacks the conserved phenylalanine or tryptophan at the end, this CDR3 is likely a read error. Because the CDR3's place on the DNA is in doubt, the DNA is left out and the CDR3 is given as listed by TCRdb. The V and J genes are TRBV9 and TRBJ1-6; the D segment call TRBD1 is taken from the table without a DNA check. The germline CDR1 and CDR2 sequences are SGDLS and YYNGEE. Termini included, the CDR3 measures 15 amino acids. CDR3 loop: CASSVEWDIELTPPL.